A single sample is the source of the 17 T cell receptor beta chains below, sequenced in a study of T cell repertoires in ileal Crohn's disease. The repertoire was sequenced with immunoSEQ multiplex PCR; TCRdb's copy has only in-frame clones and lacks some. Among 5,500 to 8,500 clones, roughly 88% were seen once, and the ten largest hold roughly 8%. Specimen: ileal tissue. All receptors derive from an adult with Crohn's disease.

A note on this clone: An end of the junction does not agree with germline; a read error may underlie this. The chain uses TRBV11-2 and TRBJ2-5, with a possible D match to TRBD2 (6 bases). Germline CDR1 is SGHAT and CDR2 is FQNNGV. CDR3 length: 12 amino acids. The CDR3 here is CASSLDAGRRHF. The CDR3 DNA reads as TGTGCCAGCAGCTTAGATGCGGGGCGCCGTCACTTC.

This clone has a single count. The chain has TRBV15 and TRBJ2-2, with 10 bases matching TRBD2. CDR3 length: 16 amino acids. CDR1 and CDR2 from the germline V gene are LNHNV and YYDKDF (reference sequence). The V and J ends lost 0 bases and 8 bases, in that order; junction bases with no gene match: 6. For the CDR3, the DNA is TGTGCCACCAGCAGAGATCTAACTAGCGGGATTGGGGAGCTGTTTTTT. It specifies CATSRDLTSGIGELFF.

The CDR3: CASSSLPADTQYF. The CDR3, as DNA: TGCGCCAGCAGCTCCCTCCCCGCAGATACGCAGTATTTT. The gene calls are TRBV5-1 and TRBJ2-3; D is unresolved. Germline V CDR1 and CDR2: SGHRS, YFSETQ. V shed 3 bases and J shed 4 bases, with 9 bases lying between them. The CDR3 covers 13 residues.

This chain's CDR3 is CASSTTGNQPQHF. The CDR3 region has the DNA TGTGCCAGCAGTACGACGGGGAATCAGCCCCAGCATTTT. The rearrangement links TRBV6-6 to TRBJ1-5; no clear D gene. The CDR3 totals 13 residues. V lost 5 bases to trimming and J lost 4 bases, with 9 bases between them. Germline V gene sequence: CDR1 MNHNY, CDR2 SVGAGI (reference sequence).

J is TRBJ1-4 and V is TRBV6-5, with 9 bases that match TRBD1. CDR1 and CDR2 (germline): MNHEY, SVGAGI. J gave up 8 bases and V 5 bases, and 9 bases lay outside the gene matches. The CDR3 loop spans 15 amino acids. CDR3 sequence: CASSRQQGAREKLFF. CDR3 coding DNA: TGTGCCAGCAGTCGTCAACAGGGGGCAAGGGAAAAACTGTTTTTT.

The chain joins TRBV5-1 to TRBJ2-7, with no clear D. The CDR3 is 13 amino acids. The germline gives CDR1 SGHRS, CDR2 YFSETQ. The V end lost 3 bases, the J end lost 1 base, and 8 bases lay between the germline ends. The CDR3 DNA sequence: TGCGCCAGCAGCTCTGGCGGATCCTACGAGCAGTACTTC. It yields the protein CASSSGGSYEQYF.

This chain uses TRBV5-1 with TRBJ2-7; 7 bases match TRBD1. Germline lookup yields CDR1 SGHRS and CDR2 YFSETQ. Trimming cost V 3 bases and J 4 bases; bases outside gene matches: 13. The CDR3 is 16 residues long. The CDR3 nucleotides read TGCGCCAGCAGCTCGGGCCCCCGGGACAGCCAGTACGAGCAGTACTTC. Protein product: CASSSGPRDSQYEQYF.

The chain uses TRBV7-6 and TRBJ2-3, with 10 bases fitting TRBD2. Germline values: CDR1 SGHVS, CDR2 FNYEAQ. The CDR3 runs to 17 residues. After removal of 4 bases from V and 3 bases from J, the junction contained 10 bases not matched to a gene. The CDR3 nucleotides are TGTGCCAGCAGCTCGTACACTAGCGGGACCCTTACAGATACGCAGTATTTT. This translates into CASSSYTSGTLTDTQYF. Full variable domain (rest looked up from reference TRBV7-6 and TRBJ2-3): GAGVSQSPRYKVTKRGQDVALRCDPISGHVSLYWYRQALGQGPEFLTYFNYEAQQDKSGLPNDRFSAERPEGSISTLTIQRTEQRDSAMYRCASSSYTSGTLTDTQYFGPGTRLTVL.

In its sample, this clone was seen once. V usage is TRBV19 and J usage is TRBJ2-3; 7 bases match TRBD2. The V and J ends lost 3 bases and 8 bases, in that order; junction bases with no gene match: 14. CDR3 size: 16 residues. Germline-derived CDR1 and CDR2 are LNHDA and SQIVND (reference sequence). CDR3 sequence reads: CASSIPYAGASGTQYF. The CDR3 DNA sequence: TGTGCCAGTAGTATCCCCTACGCGGGAGCTTCAGGTACGCAGTATTTT.

The sample holds one count of this clone. The chain is built from TRBV18 and TRBJ2-7, with a tentative D call TRBD1 (6 bases). With 2 bases removed from V and 5 bases from J, the gap between germline ends came to 13 bases. Germline CDR1 KGHSH, CDR2 LQKENI. The CDR3 has 14 residues. The DNA for the CDR3 is TGTGCCAGCTCACCAATGCGACAGGCCCACGAGCAGTACTTC. Translated, it gives CASSPMRQAHEQYF.

This chain uses TRBV6-5 with TRBJ2-1; possible D gene TRBD1, 6 bases. Germline CDR1 and CDR2: MNHEY and SVGAGI. V was trimmed by 4 bases and J by 6 bases, leaving 19 bases between them. This CDR3 is built from 16 residues. Here the CDR3 reads CASSSPRTEHTNEQFF. DNA of the CDR3: TGTGCCAGCAGTTCCCCCCGGACAGAGCATACCAATGAGCAGTTCTTC.

The genes are TRBV4-1 and TRBJ2-5; 7 nucleotides line up with TRBD2. The DNA end favors TRBJ2-7, so the J call may be wrong. Germline V lookup: CDR1 MGHRA, CDR2 YSYEKL. CDR3 size: 15 residues. CDR3 DNA sequence: TGCGCCAGCAGCCAAGGATCTGCGGGGGCCTACGAGCAGTACTTC. This translates into CASSQGSAGAYEQYF.

V is TRBV11-3 and J is TRBJ2-7, with a weak D call TRBD2 (6 bases). The CDR3 covers 15 residues. V lost 5 bases, J lost 2 bases, and 16 bases lay in between. From germline, CDR1 is SGHNT and CDR2 YENEEA. The CDR3 DNA reads as TGTGCCAGCAGCCCCATGGCGGGGTCTACCTACGAGCAGTACTTC. Translated: CASSPMAGSTYEQYF.

This chain connects TRBV4-1 to TRBJ2-3; possibly TRBD1 for D (5 bases). The V gene lost 1 base and the J gene lost 3 bases, with 11 bases spanning the gap. The CDR3 totals 15 residues. The germline V gene encodes CDR1 MGHRA and CDR2 YSYEKL. The CDR3 coding sequence is TGCGCCAGCAGCCAAGCATTCAGGGAAACAGATACGCAGTATTTT. Its protein is CASSQAFRETDTQYF.

V gene TRBV7-8 combines with J gene TRBJ2-5; TRBD1 matches at 8 bases. The length of the CDR3 is 15 residues. V lost 4 bases, J lost 3 bases, and 7 bases stayed unmatched. CDR1 is SGHVS and CDR2 is FQNEAQ in the germline V gene. In DNA, the CDR3 is TGTGCCAGCAGCTCCCCGGACAGGGTAGAAGAGACCCAGTACTTC. Its translation: CASSSPDRVEETQYF.

The chain carries TRBV7-3 and TRBJ1-3, with 9 bases fitting TRBD1. CDR3 length: 16 amino acids. The ends lost 2 bases at V and 2 bases at J; junction bases unmatched: 4. CDR1 and CDR2 from the germline V gene are SGHTA and FQGTGA. The CDR3 sequence is CASSLWGQGPGNTIYF. The CDR3 DNA follows: TGTGCCAGCAGCTTATGGGGACAGGGACCTGGAAACACCATATATTTT.

The chain employs TRBV11-2 and TRBJ1-2, with D uncertain. Deletions cut 0 bases from V and 8 bases from J, with 4 bases between. Germline V gives CDR1 SGHAT, CDR2 FQNNGV. The CDR3 loop spans 11 amino acids. The CDR3 sequence is CASSLDLGYTF. The DNA of the CDR3 is TGTGCCAGCAGCTTAGATCTGGGCTACACCTTC.